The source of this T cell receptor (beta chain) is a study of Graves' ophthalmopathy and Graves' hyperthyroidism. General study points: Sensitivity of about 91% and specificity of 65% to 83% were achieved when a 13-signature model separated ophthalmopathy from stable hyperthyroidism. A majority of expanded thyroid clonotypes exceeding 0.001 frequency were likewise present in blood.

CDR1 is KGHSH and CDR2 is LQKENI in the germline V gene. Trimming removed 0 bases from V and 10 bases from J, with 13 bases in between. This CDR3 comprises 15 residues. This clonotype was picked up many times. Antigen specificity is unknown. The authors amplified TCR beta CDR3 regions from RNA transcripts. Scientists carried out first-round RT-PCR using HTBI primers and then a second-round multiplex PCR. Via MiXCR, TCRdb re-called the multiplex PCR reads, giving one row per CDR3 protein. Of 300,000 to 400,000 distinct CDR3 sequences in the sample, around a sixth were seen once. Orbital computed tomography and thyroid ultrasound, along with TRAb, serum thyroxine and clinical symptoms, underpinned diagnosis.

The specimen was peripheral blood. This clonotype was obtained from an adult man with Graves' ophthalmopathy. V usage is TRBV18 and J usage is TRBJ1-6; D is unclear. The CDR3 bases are TGTGCCAGCTCACCACCAAGTGTACGGGAATCACCCCTCCACTTT. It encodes CASSPPSVRESPLHF.